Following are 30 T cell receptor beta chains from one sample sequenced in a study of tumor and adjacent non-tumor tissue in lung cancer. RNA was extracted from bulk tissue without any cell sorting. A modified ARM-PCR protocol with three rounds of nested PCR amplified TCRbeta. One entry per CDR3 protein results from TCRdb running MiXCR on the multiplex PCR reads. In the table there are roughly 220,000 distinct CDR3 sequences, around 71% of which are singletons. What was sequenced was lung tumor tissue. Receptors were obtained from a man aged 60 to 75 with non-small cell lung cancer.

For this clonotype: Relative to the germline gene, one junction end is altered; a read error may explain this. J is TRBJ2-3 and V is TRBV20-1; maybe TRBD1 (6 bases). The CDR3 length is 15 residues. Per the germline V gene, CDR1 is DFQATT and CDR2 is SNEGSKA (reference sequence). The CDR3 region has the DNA TGCGGTGCTAGAACCCCGGGACACAGCAAAGATACGCAGTATTTT. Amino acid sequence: CGARTPGHSKDTQYF.

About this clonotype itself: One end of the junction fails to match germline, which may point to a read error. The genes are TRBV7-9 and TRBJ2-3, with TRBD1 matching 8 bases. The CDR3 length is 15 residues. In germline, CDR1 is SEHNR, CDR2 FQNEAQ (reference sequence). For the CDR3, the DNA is TGTGACAGCAGCACGGACAGGGATAGCACAGATACGCAGTATTTT. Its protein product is CDSSTDRDSTDTQYF.

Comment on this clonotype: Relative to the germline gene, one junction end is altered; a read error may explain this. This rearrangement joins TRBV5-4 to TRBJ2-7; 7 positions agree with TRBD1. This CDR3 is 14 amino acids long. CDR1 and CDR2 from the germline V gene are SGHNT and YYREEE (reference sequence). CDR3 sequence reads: CVSSPTGRSYEQYF. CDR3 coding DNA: TGTGTCAGCAGCCCGACAGGGCGGTCCTACGAGCAGTACTTC.

The CDR3 DNA reads as TGTGCCAGCAGCTCCCGCGGGGATGAGCAGTTCTTC. It encodes CASSSRGDEQFF. The gene calls are TRBV7-6 and TRBJ2-1; possibly TRBD2 for D (6 bases). Trimming removed 4 bases at V and 8 bases at J, with 9 bases between. This CDR3 region has 12 residues. Germline V CDR1 and CDR2: SGHVS, FNYEAQ.

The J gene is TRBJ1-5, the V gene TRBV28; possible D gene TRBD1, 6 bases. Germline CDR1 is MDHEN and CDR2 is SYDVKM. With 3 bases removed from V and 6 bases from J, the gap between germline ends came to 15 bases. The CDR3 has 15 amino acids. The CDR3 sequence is CASSLSGAVGQPQHF. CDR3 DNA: TGTGCCAGCAGTTTGTCAGGGGCGGTTGGTCAGCCCCAGCATTTT. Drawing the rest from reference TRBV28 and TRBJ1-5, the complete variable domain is DVKVTQSSRYLVKRTGEKVFLECVQDMDHENMFWYRQDPGLGLRLIYFSYDVKMKEKGDIPEGYSVSREKKERFSLILESASTNQTSMYLCASSLSGAVGQPQHFGDGTRLSIL.

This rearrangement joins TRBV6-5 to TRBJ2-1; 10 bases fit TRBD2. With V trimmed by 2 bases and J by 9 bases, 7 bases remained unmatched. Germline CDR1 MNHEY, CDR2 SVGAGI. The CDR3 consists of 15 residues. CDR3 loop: CASSYVSGRATEQFF. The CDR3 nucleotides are TGTGCCAGCAGTTACGTGAGCGGGAGGGCCACTGAGCAGTTCTTC.

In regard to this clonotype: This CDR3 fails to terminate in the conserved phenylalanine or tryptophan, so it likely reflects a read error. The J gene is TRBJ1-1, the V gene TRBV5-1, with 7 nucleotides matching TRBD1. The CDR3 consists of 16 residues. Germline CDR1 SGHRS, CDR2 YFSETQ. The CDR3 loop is CASSLSPGQLNTEAFS. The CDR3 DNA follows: TGTGCCAGCAGCTTGTCGCCGGGACAGTTGAACACTGAAGCTTTCTCT.

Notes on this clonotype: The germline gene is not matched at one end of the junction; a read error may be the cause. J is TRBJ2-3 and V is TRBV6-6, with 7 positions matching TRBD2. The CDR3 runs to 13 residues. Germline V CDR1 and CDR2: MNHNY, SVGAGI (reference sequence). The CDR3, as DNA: TGTGTCAGCAGTTACTCTTGGGGGGGTACGCAGTATTTT. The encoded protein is CVSSYSWGGTQYF.

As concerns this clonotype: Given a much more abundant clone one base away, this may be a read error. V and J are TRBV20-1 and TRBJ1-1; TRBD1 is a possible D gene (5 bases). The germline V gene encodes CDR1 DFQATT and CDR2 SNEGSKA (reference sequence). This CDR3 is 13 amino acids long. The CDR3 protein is CTAGTGMNTEAFF. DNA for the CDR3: TGCACTGCTGGGACGGGGATGAACACTGAAGCTTTCTTT.

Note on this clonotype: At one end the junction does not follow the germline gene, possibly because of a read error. In DNA form, the CDR3 reads TGTGTCAGCAGCACAGTTGGGAGCGGGGGGCGAGAGACCCAGTACTTC. Protein: CVSSTVGSGGRETQYF. The V call is TRBV11-2, the J call TRBJ2-5, with TRBD2 identical over 9 bases. This CDR3 is 16 amino acids long. Germline CDR1 is SGHAT and CDR2 is FQNNGV.

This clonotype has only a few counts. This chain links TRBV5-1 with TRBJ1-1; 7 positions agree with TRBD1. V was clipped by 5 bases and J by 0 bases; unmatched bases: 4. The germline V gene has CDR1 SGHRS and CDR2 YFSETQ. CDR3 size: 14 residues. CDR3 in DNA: TGCGCCAGCAGGCCGACAGGGTTGAACACTGAAGCTTTCTTT. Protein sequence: CASRPTGLNTEAFF. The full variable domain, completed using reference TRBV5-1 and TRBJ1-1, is KAGVTQTPRYLIKTRGQQVTLSCSPISGHRSVSWYQQTPGQGLQFLFEYFSETQRNKGNFPGRFSGRQFSNSRSEMNVSTLELGDSALYLCASRPTGLNTEAFFGQGTRLTVV.

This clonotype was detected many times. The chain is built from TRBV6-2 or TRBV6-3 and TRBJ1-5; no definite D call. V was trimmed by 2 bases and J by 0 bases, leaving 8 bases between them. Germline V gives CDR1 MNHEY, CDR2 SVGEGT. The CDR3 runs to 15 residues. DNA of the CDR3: TGTGCCAGCAGTTACGGAGGTTATAGCAATCAGCCCCAGCATTTT. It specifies CASSYGGYSNQPQHF.

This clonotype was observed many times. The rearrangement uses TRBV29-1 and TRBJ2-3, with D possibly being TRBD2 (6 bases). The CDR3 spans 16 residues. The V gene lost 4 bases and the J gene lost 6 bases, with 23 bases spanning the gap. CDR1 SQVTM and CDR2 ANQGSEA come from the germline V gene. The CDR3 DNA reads TGCAGCGTTGTGGGAGGAGTACGGGACCTCTACGATACGCAGTATTTT. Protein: CSVVGGVRDLYDTQYF.

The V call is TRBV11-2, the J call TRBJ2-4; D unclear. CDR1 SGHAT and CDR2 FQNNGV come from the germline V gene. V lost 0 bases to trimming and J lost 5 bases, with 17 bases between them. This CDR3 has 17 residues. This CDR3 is CASSLERDTLAENIQYF. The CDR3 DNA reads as TGTGCCAGCAGCTTAGAAAGGGATACCCTTGCCGAAAACATTCAGTACTTC. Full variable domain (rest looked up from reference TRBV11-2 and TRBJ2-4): EAGVAQSPRYKIIEKRQSVAFWCNPISGHATLYWYQQILGQGPKLLIQFQNNGVVDDSQLPKDRFSAERLKGVDSTLKIQPAKLEDSAVYLCASSLERDTLAENIQYFGAGTRLSVL.

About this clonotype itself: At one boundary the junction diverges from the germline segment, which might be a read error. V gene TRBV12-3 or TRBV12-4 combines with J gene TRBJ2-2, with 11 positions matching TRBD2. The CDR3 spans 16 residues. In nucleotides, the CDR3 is TGTGCCAGCAGTGCACTAGCGGGAGCGGGCACCGGGGATCTGTTTTTT. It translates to CASSALAGAGTGDLFF.

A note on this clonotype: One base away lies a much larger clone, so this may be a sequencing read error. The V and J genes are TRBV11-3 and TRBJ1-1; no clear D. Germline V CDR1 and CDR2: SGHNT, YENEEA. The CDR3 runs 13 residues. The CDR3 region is CASNLEANTEAFF. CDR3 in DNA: TGTGCCAGCAACTTAGAAGCTAACACTGAAGCTTTCTTT.

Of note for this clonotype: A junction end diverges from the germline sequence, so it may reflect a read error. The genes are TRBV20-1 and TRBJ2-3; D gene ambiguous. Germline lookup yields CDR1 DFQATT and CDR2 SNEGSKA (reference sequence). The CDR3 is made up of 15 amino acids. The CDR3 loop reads CSDRGPRASTDTQYF. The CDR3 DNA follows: TGCAGTGATAGAGGCCCCCGGGCTAGCACAGATACGCAGTATTTT.

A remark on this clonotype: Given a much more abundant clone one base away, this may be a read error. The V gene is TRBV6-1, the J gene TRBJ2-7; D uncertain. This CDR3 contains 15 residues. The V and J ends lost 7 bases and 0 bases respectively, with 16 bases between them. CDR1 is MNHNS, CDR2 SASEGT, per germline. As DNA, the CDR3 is TGTGCCAGCATTCCACAACTGGGTATCTCCTACGAGCAGTACTTC. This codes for CASIPQLGISYEQYF.

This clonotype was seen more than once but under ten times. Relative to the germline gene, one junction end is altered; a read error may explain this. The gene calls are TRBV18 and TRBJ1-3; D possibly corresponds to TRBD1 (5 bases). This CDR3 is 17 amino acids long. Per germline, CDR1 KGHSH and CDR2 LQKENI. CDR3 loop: CASSPSPGTWTGNTIYF. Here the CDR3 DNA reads TGTGCCAGCTCACCATCACCGGGGACCTGGACTGGGAACACCATATATTTT.

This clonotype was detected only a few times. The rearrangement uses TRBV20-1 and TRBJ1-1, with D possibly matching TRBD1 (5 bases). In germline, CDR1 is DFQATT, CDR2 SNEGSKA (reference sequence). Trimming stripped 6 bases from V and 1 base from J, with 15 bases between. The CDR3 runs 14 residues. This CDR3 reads CSANPSGANTEAFF. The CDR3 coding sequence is TGCAGTGCCAACCCGTCCGGGGCGAACACTGAAGCTTTCTTT.

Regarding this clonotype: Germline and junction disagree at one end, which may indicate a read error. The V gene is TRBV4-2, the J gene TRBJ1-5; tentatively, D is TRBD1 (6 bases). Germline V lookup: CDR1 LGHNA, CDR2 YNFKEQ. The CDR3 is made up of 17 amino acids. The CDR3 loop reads CTSCQDPDGGITRPQHF. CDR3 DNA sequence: TGTACCAGCTGCCAAGATCCGGACGGGGGCATAACTCGGCCCCAGCATTTT.

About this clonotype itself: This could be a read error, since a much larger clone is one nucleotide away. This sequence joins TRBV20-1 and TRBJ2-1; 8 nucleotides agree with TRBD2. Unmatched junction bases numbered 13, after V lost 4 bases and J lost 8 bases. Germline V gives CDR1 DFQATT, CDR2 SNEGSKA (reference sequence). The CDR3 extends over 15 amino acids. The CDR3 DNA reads TGCAGTGCTAAAGACCCAGCGGGAGCCCTGGATGAGCAGTTCTTC. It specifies CSAKDPAGALDEQFF.

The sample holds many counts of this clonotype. For the CDR3, the DNA is TGTGCCAGCCGACACAGGGTAGATCAGCCCCAGCATTTT. As protein: CASRHRVDQPQHF. The chain combines TRBV6-1 with TRBJ1-5, with TRBD1 as a possible D gene (6 bases). Germline CDR1 reads MNHNS; CDR2 reads SASEGT. CDR3 length equals 13 residues. V gave up 8 bases and J gave up 5 bases, with 13 bases separating them.

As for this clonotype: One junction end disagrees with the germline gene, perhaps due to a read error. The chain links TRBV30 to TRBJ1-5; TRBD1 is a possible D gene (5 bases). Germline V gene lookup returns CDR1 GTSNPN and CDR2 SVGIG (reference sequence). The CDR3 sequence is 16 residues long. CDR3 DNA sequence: TGTGCCTGGAGTAATAATAAGGGGCGCAGCAATCAGCCCCAACATTTT. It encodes CAWSNNKGRSNQPQHF.

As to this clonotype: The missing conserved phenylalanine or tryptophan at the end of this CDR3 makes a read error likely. The chain's CDR3 is CSVDRPERTEAFS. DNA for the CDR3: TGCAGCGTTGATCGGCCGGAGCGCACTGAAGCTTTCTCT. V gene TRBV29-1 combines with J gene TRBJ1-1, with D uncertain. V shed 3 bases and J shed 4 bases, with 12 bases lying between them. This CDR3 has 13 amino acids. The germline gives CDR1 SQVTM, CDR2 ANQGSEA.

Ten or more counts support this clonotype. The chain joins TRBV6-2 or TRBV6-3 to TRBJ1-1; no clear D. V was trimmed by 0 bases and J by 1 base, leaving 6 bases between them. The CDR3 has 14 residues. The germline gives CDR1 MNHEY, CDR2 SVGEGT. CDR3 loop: CASSYSGKNTEAFF. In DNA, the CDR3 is TGTGCCAGCAGTTACTCGGGGAAGAACACTGAAGCTTTCTTT.

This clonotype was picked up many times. CDR3 in amino acids: CSAVQGLNEQFF. As DNA, the CDR3 is TGCAGTGCCGTCCAGGGACTAAATGAGCAGTTCTTC. V gene TRBV20-1 combines with J gene TRBJ2-1; 7 bases are shared with TRBD2. This CDR3 comprises 12 residues. V shed 6 bases and J 7 bases; nucleotides not matched to a gene: 6. Looked up from germline, CDR1 is DFQATT and CDR2 is SNEGSKA (reference sequence).

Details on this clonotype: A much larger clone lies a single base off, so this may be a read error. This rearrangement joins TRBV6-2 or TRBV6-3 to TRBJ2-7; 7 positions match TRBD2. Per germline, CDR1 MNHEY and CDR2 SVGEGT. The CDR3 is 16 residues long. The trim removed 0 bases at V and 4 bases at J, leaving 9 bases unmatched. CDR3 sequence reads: CASSYSLGTIIYEQYF. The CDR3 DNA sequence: TGTGCCAGCAGTTACTCCCTCGGGACTATCATATACGAGCAGTACTTC.

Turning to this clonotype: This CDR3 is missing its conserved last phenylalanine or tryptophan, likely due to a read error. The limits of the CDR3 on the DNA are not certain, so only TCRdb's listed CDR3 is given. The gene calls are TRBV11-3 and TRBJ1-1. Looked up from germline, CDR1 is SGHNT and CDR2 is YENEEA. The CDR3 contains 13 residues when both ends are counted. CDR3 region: CASSLGTIPRTFI.

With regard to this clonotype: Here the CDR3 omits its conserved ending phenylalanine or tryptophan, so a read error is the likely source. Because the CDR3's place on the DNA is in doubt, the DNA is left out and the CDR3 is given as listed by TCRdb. The CDR3 region is CSSSMPGEQFY. This chain uses TRBV6-1 with TRBJ2-2. The germline V gene has CDR1 MNHNS and CDR2 SASEGT. The CDR3 length equals 11 residues, ends included.